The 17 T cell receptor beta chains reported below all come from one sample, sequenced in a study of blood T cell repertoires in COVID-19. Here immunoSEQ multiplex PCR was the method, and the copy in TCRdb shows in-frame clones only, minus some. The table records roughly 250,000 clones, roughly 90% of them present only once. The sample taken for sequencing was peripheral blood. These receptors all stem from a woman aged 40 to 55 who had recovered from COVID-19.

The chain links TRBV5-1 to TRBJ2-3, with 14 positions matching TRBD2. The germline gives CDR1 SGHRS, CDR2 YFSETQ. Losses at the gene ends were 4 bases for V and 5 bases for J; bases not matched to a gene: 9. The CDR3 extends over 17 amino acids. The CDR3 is CASSPRLAGGVRDTQYF. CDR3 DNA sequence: TGCGCCAGCAGCCCGCGACTAGCGGGGGGGGTTAGAGATACGCAGTATTTT.

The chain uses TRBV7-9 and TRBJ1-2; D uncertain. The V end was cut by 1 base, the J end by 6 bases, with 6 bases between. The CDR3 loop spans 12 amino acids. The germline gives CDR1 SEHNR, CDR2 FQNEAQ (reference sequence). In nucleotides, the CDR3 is TGTGCCAGCAGCTTAGGAGGAGATGGCTACACCTTC. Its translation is CASSLGGDGYTF.

As DNA, the CDR3 is TGTGCCAGTAGGAACAGGGAGTATAATTCACCCCTCCACTTT. It translates to CASRNREYNSPLHF. This rearrangement joins TRBV19 to TRBJ1-6, with D maybe TRBD1 (6 bases). The V gene's germline CDR1 is LNHDA and CDR2 SQIVND (reference sequence). Trimming left V 6 bases short and J 4 bases short, with 10 bases between. This CDR3 comprises 14 residues. Full variable domain (rest looked up from reference TRBV19 and TRBJ1-6): DGGITQSPKYLFRKEGQNVTLSCEQNLNHDAMYWYRQDPGQGLRLIYYSQIVNDFQKGDIAEGYSVSREKKESFPLTVTSAQKNPTAFYLCASRNREYNSPLHFGNGTRLTVT.

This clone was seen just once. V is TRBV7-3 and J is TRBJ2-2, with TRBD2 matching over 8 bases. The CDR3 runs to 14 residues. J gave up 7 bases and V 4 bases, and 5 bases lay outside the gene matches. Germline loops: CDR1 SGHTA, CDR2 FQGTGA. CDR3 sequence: CASSSGLVHGELFF. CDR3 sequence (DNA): TGTGCCAGCAGCTCGGGACTAGTGCACGGGGAGCTGTTTTTT.

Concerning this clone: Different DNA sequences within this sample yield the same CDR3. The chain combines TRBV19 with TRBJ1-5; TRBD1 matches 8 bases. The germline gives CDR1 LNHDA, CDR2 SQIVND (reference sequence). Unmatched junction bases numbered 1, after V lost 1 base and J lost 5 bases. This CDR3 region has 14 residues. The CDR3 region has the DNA TGTGCCAGTAGTATAGGACAGGGGTATCAGCCCCAGCATTTT. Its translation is CASSIGQGYQPQHF. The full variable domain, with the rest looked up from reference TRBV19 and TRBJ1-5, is DGGITQSPKYLFRKEGQNVTLSCEQNLNHDAMYWYRQDPGQGLRLIYYSQIVNDFQKGDIAEGYSVSREKKESFPLTVTSAQKNPTAFYLCASSIGQGYQPQHFGDGTRLSIL.

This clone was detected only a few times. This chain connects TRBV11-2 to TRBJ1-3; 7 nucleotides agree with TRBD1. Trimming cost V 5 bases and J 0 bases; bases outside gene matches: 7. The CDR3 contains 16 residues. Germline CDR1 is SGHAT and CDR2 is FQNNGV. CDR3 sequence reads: CASSPLDRVSGNTIYF. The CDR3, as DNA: TGTGCCAGCAGCCCTCTCGACAGGGTCTCTGGAAACACCATATATTTT.

CDR3 region: CASSQRQGVNYGYTF. CDR3 coding DNA: TGTGCCAGCAGTCAAAGACAGGGTGTTAACTATGGCTACACCTTC. V usage is TRBV6-2 or TRBV6-3 and J usage is TRBJ1-2; TRBD1 matches at 7 bases. Germline loops: CDR1 MNHEY, CDR2 SVGEGT. The CDR3 totals 15 residues. The J segment lost 1 base and the V segment lost 5 bases, leaving 7 bases of the junction unmatched.

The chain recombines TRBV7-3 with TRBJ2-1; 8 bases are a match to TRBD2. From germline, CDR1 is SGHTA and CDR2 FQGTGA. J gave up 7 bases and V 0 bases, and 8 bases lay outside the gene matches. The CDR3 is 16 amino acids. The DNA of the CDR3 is TGTGCCAGCAGCTTAACGGGGGCTAGCGGGCGGAATGAGCAGTTCTTC. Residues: CASSLTGASGRNEQFF.

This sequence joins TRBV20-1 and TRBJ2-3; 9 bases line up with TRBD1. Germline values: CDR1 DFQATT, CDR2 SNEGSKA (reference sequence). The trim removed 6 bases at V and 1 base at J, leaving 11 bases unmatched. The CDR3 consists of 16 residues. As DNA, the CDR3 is TGCAGTGCGAGTTACCGGGACAGGGCCCGCACAGATACGCAGTATTTT. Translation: CSASYRDRARTDTQYF.

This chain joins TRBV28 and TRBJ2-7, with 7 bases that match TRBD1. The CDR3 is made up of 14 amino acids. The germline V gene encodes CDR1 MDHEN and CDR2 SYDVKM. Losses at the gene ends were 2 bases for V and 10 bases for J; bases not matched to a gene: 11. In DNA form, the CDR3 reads TGTGCCAGCAGTTTAGGACAGGTAGAGAGAAACCAGTACTTC. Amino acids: CASSLGQVERNQYF.

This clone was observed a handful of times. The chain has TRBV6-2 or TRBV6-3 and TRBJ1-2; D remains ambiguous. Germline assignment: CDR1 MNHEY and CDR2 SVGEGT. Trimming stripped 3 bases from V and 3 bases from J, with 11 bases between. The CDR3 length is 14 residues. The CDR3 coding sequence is TGTGCCAGCAGTTATTCGTCGGTTCACTATGGCTACACCTTC. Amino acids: CASSYSSVHYGYTF.

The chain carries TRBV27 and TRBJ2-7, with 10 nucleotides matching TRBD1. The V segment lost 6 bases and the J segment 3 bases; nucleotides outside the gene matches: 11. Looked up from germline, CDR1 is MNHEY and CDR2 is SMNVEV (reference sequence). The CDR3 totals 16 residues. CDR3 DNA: TGTGCCAGCAGCTCTAGAGGGGGACAGGGGAACTACGAGCAGTACTTC. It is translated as CASSSRGGQGNYEQYF.

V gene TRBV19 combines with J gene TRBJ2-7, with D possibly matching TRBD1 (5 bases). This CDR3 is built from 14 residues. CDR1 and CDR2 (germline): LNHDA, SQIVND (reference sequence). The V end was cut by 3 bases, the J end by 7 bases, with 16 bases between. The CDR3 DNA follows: TGTGCCAGTAGTATTGCAGGGAATCTGCTAGAGCAGTACTTC. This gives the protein CASSIAGNLLEQYF.

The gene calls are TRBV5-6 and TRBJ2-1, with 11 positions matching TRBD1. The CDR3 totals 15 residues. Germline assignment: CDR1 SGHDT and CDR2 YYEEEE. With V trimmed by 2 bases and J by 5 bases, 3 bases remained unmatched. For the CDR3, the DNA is TGTGCCAGCAGCTTCCGGGACAGGGGGGACAATGAGCAGTTCTTC. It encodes CASSFRDRGDNEQFF. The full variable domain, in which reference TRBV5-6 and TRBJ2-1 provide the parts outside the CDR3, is DAGVTQSPTHLIKTRGQQVTLRCSPKSGHDTVSWYQQALGQGPQFIFQYYEEEERQRGNFPDRFSGHQFPNYSSELNVNALLLGDSALYLCASSFRDRGDNEQFFGPGTRLTVL.

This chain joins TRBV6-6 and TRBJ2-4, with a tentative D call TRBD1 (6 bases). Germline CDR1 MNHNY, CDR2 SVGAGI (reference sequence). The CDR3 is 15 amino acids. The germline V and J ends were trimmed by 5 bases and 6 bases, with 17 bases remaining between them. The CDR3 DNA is TGTGCCAGCAGTGGCTCGCAGGGGCCCGGAAACATTCAGTACTTC. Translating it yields CASSGSQGPGNIQYF.

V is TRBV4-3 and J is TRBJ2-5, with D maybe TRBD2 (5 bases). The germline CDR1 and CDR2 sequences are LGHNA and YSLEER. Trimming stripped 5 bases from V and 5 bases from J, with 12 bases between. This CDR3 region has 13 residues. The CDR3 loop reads CASSAGPSETQYF. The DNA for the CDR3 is TGCGCCAGCAGCGCGGGTCCTTCCGAGACCCAGTACTTC.

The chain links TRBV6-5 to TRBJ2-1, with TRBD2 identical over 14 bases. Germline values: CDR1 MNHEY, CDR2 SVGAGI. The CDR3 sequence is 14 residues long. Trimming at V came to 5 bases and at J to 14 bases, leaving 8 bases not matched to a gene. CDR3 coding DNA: TGTGCCAGCAGTCGCCGACTAGCGGGAGGGCCGGAGTTCTTC. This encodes CASSRRLAGGPEFF.